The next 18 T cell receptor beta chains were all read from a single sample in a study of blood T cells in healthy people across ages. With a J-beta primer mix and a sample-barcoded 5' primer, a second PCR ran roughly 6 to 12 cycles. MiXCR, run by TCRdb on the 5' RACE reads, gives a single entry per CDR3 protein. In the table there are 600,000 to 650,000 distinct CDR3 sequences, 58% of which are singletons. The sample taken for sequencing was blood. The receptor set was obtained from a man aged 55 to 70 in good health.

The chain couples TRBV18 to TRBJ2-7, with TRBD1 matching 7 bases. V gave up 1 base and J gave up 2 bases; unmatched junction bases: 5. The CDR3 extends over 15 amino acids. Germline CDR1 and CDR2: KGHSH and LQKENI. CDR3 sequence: CASSPQGAGTYEQYF. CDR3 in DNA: TGTGCCAGCTCACCACAGGGGGCCGGAACCTACGAGCAGTACTTC.

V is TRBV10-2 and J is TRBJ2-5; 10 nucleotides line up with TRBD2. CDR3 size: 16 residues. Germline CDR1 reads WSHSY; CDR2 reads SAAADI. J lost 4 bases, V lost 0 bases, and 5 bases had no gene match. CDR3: CASSESERGGRETQYF. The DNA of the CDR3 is TGCGCCAGCAGTGAGTCAGAGCGGGGGGGCCGAGAGACCCAGTACTTC.

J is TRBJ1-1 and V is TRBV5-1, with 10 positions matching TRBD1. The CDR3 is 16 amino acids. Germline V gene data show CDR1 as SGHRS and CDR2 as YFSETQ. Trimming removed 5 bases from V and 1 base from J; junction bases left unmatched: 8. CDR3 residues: CASSRRTGGENTEAFF. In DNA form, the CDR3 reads TGCGCCAGCAGTCGACGGACAGGGGGTGAGAACACTGAAGCTTTCTTT.

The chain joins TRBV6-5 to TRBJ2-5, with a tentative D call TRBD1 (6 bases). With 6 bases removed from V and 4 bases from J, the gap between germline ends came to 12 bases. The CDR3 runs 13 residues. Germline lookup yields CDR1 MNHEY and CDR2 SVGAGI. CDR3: CASRPEGVETQYF. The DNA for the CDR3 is TGTGCCAGCAGACCCGAGGGGGTAGAGACCCAGTACTTC.

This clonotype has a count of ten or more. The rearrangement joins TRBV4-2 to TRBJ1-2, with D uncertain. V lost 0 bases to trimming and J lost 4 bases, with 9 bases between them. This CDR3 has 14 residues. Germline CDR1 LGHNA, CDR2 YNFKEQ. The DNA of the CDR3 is TGTGCCAGCAGCCAAGATCTCCAGTCCTATGGCTACACCTTC. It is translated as CASSQDLQSYGYTF.

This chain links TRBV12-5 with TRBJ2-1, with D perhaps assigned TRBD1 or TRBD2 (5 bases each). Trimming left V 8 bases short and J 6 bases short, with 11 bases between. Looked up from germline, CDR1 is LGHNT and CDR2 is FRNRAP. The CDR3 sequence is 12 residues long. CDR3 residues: CASLGRFNEQFF. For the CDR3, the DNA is TGTGCTAGTCTGGGACGGTTCAATGAGCAGTTCTTC.

For the CDR3, the DNA is TGTGCCAGCAGTTTCCAGACTAGCGGGGTAGGGACCCAGTACTTC. Translating gives CASSFQTSGVGTQYF. The chain couples TRBV2 to TRBJ2-5; 11 bases are a match to TRBD2. There are 15 residues in the CDR3. Germline V gives CDR1 SNHLY, CDR2 FYNNEI. Trimming at V came to 5 bases and at J to 7 bases, leaving 9 bases not matched to a gene.

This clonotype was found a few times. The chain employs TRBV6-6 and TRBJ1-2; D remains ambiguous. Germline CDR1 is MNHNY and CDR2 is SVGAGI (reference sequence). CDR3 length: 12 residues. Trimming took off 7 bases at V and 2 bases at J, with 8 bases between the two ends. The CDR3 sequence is CASIGPNYGYTF. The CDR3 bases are TGTGCCAGCATTGGGCCCAACTATGGCTACACCTTC.

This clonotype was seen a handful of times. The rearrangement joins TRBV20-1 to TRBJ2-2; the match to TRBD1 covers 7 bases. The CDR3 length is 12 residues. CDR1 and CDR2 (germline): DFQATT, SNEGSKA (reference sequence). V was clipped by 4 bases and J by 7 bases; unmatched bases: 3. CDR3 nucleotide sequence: TGCAGTGCTAAACAGGGGCGCGGGGAGCTGTTTTTT. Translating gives CSAKQGRGELFF.

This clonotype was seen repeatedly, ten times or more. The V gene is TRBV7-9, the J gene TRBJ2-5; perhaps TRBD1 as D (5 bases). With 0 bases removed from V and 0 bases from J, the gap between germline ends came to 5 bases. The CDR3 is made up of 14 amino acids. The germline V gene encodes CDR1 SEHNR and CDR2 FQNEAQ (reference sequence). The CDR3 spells CASSLARDQETQYF. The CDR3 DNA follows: TGTGCCAGCAGCTTAGCCAGGGACCAAGAGACCCAGTACTTC.

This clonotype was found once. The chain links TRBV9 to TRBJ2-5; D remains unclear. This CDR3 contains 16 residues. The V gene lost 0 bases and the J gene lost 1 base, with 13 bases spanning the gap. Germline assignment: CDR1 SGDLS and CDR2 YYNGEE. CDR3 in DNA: TGTGCCAGCAGCGTAGGTCCGGGCGTCCGCCAAGAGACCCAGTACTTC. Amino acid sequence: CASSVGPGVRQETQYF.

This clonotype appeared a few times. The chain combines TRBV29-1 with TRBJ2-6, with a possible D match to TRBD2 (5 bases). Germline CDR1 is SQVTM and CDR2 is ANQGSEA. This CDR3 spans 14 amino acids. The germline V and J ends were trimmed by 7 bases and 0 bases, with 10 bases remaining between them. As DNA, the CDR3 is TGCAGCGCTGCCCGGGGCTCTGGGGCCAACGTCCTGACTTTC. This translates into CSAARGSGANVLTF.

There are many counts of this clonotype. The CDR3 sequence: CASSSTSTNEKLFF. The CDR3 bases are TGCGCCAGCAGCTCGACTTCAACTAATGAAAAACTGTTTTTT. This sequence joins TRBV5-1 and TRBJ1-4, with D unclear. Between the trimmed V and J ends, which lost 3 bases and 0 bases, there was a span of 6 bases. Germline loops: CDR1 SGHRS, CDR2 YFSETQ. The CDR3 covers 14 residues.

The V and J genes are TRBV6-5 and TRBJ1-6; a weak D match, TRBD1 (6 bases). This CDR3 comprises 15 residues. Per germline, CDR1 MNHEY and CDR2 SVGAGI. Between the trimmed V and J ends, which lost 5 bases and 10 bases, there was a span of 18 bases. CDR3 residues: CASSDVAGVRSPLHF. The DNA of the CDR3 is TGTGCCAGCAGTGACGTGGCAGGGGTGCGGTCACCCCTCCACTTT.

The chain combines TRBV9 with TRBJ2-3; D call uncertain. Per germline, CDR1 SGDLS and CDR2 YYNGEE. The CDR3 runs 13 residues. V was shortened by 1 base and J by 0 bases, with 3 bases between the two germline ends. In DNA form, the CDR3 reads TGTGCCAGCAGCGTATTTAGCACAGATACGCAGTATTTT. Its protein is CASSVFSTDTQYF. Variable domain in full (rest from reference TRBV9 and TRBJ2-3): DSGVTQTPKHLITATGQRVTLRCSPRSGDLSVYWYQQSLDQGLQFLIQYYNGEERAKGNILERFSAQQFPDLHSELNLSSLELGDSALYFCASSVFSTDTQYFGPGTRLTVL.

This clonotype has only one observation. The CDR3 loop reads CASSQGLTGYNEQFF. CDR3 DNA sequence: TGCGCCAGCAGCCAAGGGCTAACGGGATACAATGAGCAGTTCTTC. The gene calls are TRBV4-1 and TRBJ2-1; TRBD2 is a possible D gene (5 bases). This CDR3 is built from 15 residues. CDR1 is MGHRA and CDR2 is YSYEKL in the germline V gene. The V and J ends lost 1 base and 4 bases respectively, with 11 bases between them.

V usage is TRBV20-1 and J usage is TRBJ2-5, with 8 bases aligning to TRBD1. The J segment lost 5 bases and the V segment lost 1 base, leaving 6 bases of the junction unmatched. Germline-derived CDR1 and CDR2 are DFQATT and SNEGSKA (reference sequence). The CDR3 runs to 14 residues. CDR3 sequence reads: CSARGGQGWETQYF. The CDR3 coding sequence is TGCAGTGCTAGAGGAGGACAGGGATGGGAGACCCAGTACTTC.

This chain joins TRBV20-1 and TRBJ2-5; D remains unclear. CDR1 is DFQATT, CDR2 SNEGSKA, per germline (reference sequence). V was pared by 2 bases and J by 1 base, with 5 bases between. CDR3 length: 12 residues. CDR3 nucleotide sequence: TGCAGTGCTAGATCTGTCCAAGAGACCCAGTACTTC. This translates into CSARSVQETQYF.